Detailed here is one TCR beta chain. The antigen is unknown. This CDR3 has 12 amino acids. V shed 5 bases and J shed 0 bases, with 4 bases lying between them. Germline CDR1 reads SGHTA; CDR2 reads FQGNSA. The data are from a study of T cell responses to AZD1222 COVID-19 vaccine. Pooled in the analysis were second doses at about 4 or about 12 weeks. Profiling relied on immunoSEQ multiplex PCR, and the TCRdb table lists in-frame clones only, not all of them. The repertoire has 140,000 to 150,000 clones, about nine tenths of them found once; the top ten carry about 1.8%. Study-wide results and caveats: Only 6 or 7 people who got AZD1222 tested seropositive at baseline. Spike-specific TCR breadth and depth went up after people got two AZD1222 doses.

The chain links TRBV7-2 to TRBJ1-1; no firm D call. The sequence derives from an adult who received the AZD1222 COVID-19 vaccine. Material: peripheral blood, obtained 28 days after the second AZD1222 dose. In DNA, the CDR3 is TGTGCCAGCAGCCGGCTGAACACTGAAGCTTTCTTT. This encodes CASSRLNTEAFF.